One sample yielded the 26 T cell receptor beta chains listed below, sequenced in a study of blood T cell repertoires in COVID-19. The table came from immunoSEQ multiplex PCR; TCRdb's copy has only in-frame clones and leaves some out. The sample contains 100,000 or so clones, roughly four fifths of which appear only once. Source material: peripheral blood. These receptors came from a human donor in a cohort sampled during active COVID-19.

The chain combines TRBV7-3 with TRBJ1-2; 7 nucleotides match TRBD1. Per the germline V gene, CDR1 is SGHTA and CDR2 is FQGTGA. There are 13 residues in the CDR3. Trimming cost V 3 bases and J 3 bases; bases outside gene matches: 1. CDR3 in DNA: TGTGCCAGCAGCTTCGGACAGGACTATGGCTACACCTTC. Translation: CASSFGQDYGYTF.

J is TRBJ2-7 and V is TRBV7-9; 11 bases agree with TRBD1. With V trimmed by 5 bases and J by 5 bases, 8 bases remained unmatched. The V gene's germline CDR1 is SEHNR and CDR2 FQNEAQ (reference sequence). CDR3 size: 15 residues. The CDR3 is CASSAGQGEGDEQYF. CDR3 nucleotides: TGTGCCAGCAGCGCGGGACAGGGGGAAGGGGACGAGCAGTACTTC.

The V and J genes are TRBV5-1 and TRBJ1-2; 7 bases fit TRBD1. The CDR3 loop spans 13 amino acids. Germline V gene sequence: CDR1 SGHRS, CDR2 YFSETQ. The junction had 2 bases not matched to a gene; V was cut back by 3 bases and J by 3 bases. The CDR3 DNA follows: TGCGCCAGCAGCTACACAGGGGACTATGGCTACACCTTC. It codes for CASSYTGDYGYTF.

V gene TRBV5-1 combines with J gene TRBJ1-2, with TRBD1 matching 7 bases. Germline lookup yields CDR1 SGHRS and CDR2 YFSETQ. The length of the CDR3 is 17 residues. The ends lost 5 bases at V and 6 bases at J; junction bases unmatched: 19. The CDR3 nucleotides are TGCGCCAGCAGTTCCGACTTCTTGTACAGGGGAATTAATGGCTACACCTTC. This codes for CASSSDFLYRGINGYTF.

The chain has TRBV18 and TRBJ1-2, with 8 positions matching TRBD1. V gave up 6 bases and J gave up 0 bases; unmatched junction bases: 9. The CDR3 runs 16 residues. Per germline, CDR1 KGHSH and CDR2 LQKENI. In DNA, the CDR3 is TGTGCCAGCTCTCTCGGACAGGGAACCTCTAACTATGGCTACACCTTC. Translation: CASSLGQGTSNYGYTF.

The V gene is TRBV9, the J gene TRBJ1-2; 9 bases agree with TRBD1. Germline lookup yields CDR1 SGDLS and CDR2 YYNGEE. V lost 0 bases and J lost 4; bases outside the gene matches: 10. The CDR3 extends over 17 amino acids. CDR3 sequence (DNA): TGTGCCAGCAGCGTAGGACAGGGGGAATCTCATGCCTATGGCTACACCTTC. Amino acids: CASSVGQGESHAYGYTF.

CDR3 protein: CASLPGGNTGELFF. The CDR3 DNA reads as TGTGCCAGCCTCCCAGGGGGCAACACCGGGGAGCTGTTTTTT. The gene calls are TRBV28 and TRBJ2-2; 8 bases match TRBD1. The length of the CDR3 is 14 residues. Trimming at V came to 8 bases and at J to 2 bases, leaving 4 bases not matched to a gene. Germline-derived CDR1 and CDR2 are MDHEN and SYDVKM. The full variable domain, completed using reference TRBV28 and TRBJ2-2, is DVKVTQSSRYLVKRTGEKVFLECVQDMDHENMFWYRQDPGLGLRLIYFSYDVKMKEKGDIPEGYSVSREKKERFSLILESASTNQTSMYLCASLPGGNTGELFFGEGSRLTVL.

The CDR3 bases are TGTGCCACCACACCCGGGGGGGGTAATCAGCCCCAGCATTTT. The encoded protein is CATTPGGGNQPQHF. The chain uses TRBV28 and TRBJ1-5, with D possibly being TRBD1 (5 bases). The CDR3 consists of 14 residues. CDR1 is MDHEN and CDR2 is SYDVKM in the germline V gene. Trimming removed 10 bases from V and 4 bases from J, with 17 bases in between.

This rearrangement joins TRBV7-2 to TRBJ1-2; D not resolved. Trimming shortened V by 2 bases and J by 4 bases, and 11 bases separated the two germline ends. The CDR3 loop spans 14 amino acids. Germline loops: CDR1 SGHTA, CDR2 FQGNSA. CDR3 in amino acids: CASSLSRVLYGYTF. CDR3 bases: TGTGCCAGCAGCTTATCTCGGGTCCTCTATGGCTACACCTTC.

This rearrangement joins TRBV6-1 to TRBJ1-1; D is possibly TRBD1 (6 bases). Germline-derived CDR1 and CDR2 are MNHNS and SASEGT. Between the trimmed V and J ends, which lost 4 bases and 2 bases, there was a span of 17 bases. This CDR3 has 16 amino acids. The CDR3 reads CASSGYTGTVNTEAFF. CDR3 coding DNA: TGTGCCAGCAGTGGCTATACAGGGACCGTCAACACTGAAGCTTTCTTT.

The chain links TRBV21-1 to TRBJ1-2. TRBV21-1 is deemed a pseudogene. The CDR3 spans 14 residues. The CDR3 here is CASSRGVFSPGYTF. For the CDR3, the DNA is TGTGCCAGCAGCAGGGGGGTTTTTTCTCCTGGCTACACCTTC.

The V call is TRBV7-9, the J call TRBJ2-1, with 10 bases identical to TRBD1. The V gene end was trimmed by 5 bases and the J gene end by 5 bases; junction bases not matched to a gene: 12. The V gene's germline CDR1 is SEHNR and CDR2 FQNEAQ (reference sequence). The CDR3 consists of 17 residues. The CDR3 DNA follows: TGTGCCAGCAGCCCCCGGGCTCCGGGACAGGGGAACAATGAGCAGTTCTTC. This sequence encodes CASSPRAPGQGNNEQFF.

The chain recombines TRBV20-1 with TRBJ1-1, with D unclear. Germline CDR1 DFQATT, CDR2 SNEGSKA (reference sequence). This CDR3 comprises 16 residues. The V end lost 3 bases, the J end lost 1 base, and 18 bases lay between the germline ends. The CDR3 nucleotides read TGCAGTGCTAGTGGGCAGGAAGGATCTGCGAACACTGAAGCTTTCTTT. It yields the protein CSASGQEGSANTEAFF.

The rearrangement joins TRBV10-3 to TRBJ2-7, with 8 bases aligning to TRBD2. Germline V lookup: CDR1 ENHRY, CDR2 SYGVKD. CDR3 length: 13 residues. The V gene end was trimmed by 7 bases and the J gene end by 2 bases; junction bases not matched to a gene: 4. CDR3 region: CAIKTGGPYEQYF. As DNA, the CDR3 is TGTGCCATCAAGACGGGGGGGCCCTACGAGCAGTACTTC.

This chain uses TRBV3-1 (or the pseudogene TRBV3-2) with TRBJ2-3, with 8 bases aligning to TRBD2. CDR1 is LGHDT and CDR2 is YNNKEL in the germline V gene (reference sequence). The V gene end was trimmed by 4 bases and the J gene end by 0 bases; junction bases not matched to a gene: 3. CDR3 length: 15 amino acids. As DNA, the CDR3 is TGTGCCAGCAGCCCTACTAGCGGCAGCACAGATACGCAGTATTTT. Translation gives CASSPTSGSTDTQYF.

This chain's CDR3 is CASLRQGQQETQYF. The CDR3 region has the DNA TGTGCCAGCTTACGCCAGGGACAGCAAGAGACCCAGTACTTC. The chain employs TRBV18 and TRBJ2-5; 7 positions agree with TRBD1. J lost 2 bases, V lost 7 bases, and 7 bases had no gene match. Germline CDR1 and CDR2: KGHSH and LQKENI. The CDR3 is made up of 14 amino acids.

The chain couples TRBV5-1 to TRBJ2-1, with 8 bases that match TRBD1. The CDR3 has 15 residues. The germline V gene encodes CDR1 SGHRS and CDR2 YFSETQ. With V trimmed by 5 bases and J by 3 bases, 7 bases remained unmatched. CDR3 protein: CASSYQTGDYNEQFF. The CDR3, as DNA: TGCGCCAGCAGTTACCAGACAGGGGACTACAATGAGCAGTTCTTC.

The CDR3 region is CASSPGQNSGNTIYF. The CDR3 DNA sequence: TGCGCCAGCAGCCCCGGACAGAACTCTGGAAACACCATATATTTT. This chain connects TRBV5-1 to TRBJ1-3; possibly TRBD1 for D (6 bases). The V end was cut by 4 bases, the J end by 0 bases, with 11 bases between. Per the germline V gene, CDR1 is SGHRS and CDR2 is YFSETQ. The CDR3 runs 15 residues. Using reference TRBV5-1 and TRBJ1-3 for the parts outside the CDR3, the full variable domain is KAGVTQTPRYLIKTRGQQVTLSCSPISGHRSVSWYQQTPGQGLQFLFEYFSETQRNKGNFPGRFSGRQFSNSRSEMNVSTLELGDSALYLCASSPGQNSGNTIYFGEGSWLTVV.

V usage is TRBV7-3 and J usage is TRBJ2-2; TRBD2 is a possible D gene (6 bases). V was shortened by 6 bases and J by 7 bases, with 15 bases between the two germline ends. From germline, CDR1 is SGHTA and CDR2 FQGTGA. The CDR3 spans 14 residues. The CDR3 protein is CASRPQGLIGELFF. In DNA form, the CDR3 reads TGTGCCAGCAGACCTCAAGGACTAATCGGGGAGCTGTTTTTT.

In nucleotides, the CDR3 is TGCGCCAGCAGCTTCCCGGGACAGGGGACCGGGGAGCTGTTTTTT. Translated, it gives CASSFPGQGTGELFF. This rearrangement joins TRBV5-1 to TRBJ2-2; 10 nucleotides align to TRBD1. CDR1 and CDR2 (germline): SGHRS, YFSETQ. Trimming at V came to 2 bases and at J to 5 bases, leaving 3 bases not matched to a gene. This CDR3 comprises 15 residues.

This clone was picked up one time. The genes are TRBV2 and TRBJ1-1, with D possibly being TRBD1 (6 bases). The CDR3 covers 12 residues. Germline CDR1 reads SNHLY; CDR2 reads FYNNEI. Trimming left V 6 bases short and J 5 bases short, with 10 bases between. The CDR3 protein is CASRSQGTEAFF. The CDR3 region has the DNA TGTGCCAGCAGGTCGCAGGGGACTGAAGCTTTCTTT. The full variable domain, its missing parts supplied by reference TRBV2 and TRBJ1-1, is EPEVTQTPSHQVTQMGQEVILRCVPISNHLYFYWYRQILGQKVEFLVSFYNNEISEKSEIFDDQFSVERPDGSNFTLKIRSTKLEDSAMYFCASRSQGTEAFFGQGTRLTVV.

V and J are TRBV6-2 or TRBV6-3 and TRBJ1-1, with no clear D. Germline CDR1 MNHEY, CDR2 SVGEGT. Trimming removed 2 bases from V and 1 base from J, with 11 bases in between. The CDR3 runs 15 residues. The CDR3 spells CASSYRRVQNTEAFF. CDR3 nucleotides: TGTGCCAGCAGTTACAGGAGGGTCCAGAACACTGAAGCTTTCTTT.

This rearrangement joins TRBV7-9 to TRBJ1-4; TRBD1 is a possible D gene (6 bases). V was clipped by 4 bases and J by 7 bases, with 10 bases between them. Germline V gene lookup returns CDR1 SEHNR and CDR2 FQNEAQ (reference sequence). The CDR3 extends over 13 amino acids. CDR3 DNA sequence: TGTGCCAGCAGCTCTCGAGGGGGTGAAAAACTGTTTTTT. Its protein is CASSSRGGEKLFF. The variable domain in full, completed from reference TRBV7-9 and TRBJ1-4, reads DTGVSQNPRHKITKRGQNVTFRCDPISEHNRLYWYRQTLGQGPEFLTYFQNEAQLEKSRLLSDRFSAERPKGSFSTLEIQRTEQGDSAMYLCASSSRGGEKLFFGSGTQLSVL.

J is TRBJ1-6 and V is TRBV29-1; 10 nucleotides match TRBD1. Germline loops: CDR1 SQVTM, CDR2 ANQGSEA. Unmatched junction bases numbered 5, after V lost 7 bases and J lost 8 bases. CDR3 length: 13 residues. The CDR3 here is CSAKTGGDSPLHF. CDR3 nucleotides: TGCAGCGCAAAGACAGGGGGCGATTCACCCCTCCACTTT. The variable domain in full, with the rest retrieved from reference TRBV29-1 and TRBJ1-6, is SAVISQKPSRDICQRGTSLTIQCQVDSQVTMMFWYRQQPGQSLTLIATANQGSEATYESGFVIDKFPISRPNLTFSTLTVSNMSPEDSSIYLCSAKTGGDSPLHFGNGTRLTVT.

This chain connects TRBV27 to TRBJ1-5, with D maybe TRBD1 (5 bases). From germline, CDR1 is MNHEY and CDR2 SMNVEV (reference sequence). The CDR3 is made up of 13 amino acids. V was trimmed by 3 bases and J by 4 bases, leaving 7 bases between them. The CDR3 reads CASSLTANQPQHF. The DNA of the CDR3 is TGTGCCAGCAGTTTGACAGCGAATCAGCCCCAGCATTTT.

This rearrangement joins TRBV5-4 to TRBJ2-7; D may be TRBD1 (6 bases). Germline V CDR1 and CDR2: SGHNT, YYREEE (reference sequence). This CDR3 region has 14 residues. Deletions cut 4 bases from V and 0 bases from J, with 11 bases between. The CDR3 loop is CASSLDRSSYEQYF. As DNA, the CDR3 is TGTGCCAGCAGCCTCGACAGGAGCTCCTACGAGCAGTACTTC.